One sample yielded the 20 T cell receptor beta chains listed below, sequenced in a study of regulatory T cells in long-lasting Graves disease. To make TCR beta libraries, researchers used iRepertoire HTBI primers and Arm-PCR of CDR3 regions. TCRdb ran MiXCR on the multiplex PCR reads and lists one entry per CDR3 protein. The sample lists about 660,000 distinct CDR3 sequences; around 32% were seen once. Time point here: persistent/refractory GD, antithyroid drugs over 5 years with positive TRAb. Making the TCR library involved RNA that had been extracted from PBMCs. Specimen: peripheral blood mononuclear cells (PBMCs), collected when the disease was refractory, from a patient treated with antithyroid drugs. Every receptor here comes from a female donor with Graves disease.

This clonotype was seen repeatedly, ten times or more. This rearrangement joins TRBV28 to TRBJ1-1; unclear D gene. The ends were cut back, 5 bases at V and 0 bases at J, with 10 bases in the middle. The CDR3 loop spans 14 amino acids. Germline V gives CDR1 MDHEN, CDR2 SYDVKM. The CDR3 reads CASSRLPVNTEAFF. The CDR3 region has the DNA TGTGCCAGCAGTCGATTGCCGGTGAACACTGAAGCTTTCTTT.

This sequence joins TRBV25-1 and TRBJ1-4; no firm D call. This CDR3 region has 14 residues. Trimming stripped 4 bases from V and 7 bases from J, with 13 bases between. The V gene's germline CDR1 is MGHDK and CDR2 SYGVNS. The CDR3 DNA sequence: TGTGCCAGCAGTGTCCCCGCGGGTGGTGAAAAACTGTTTTTT. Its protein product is CASSVPAGGEKLFF.

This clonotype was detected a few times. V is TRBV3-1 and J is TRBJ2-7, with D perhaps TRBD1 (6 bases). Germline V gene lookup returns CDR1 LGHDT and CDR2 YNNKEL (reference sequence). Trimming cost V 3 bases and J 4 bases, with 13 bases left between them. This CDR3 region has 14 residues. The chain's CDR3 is CASSQWDNPYEQYF. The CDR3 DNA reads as TGTGCCAGCAGCCAGTGGGACAACCCGTACGAGCAGTACTTC.

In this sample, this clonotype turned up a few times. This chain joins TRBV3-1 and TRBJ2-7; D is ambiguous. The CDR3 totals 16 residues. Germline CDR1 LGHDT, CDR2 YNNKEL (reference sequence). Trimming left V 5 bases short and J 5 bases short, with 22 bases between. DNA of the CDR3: TGTGCCAGCAGCGGGCGTCGTGGAGCCTCTCAGCACGAGCAGTACTTC. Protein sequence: CASSGRRGASQHEQYF.

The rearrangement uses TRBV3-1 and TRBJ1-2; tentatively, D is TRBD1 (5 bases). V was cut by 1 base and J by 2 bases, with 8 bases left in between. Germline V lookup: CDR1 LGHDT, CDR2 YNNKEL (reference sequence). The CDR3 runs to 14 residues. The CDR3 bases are TGTGCCAGCAGCCAAGTTGGGGGAAACTATGGCTACACCTTC. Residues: CASSQVGGNYGYTF. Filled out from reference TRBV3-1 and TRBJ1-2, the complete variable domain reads DTAVSQTPKYLVTQMGNDKSIKCEQNLGHDTMYWYKQDSKKFLKIMFSYNNKELIINETVPNRFSPKSPDKAHLNLHINSLELGDSAVYFCASSQVGGNYGYTFGSGTRLTVV.

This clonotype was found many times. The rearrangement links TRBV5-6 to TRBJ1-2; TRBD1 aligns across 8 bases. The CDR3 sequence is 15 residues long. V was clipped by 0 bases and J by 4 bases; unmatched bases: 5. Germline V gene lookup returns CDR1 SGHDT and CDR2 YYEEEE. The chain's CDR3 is CASSLDWTGTYGYTF. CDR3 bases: TGTGCCAGCAGCTTGGACTGGACAGGGACCTATGGCTACACCTTC.

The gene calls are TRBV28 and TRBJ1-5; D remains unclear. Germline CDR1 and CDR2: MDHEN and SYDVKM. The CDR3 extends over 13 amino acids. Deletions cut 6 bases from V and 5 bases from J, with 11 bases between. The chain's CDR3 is CASSRGVYQPQHF. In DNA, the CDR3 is TGTGCCAGCAGCCGGGGTGTCTATCAGCCCCAGCATTTT.

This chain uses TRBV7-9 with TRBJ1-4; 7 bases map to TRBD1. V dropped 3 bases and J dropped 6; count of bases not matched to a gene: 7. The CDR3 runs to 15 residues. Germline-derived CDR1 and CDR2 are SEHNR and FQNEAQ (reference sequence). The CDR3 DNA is TGTGCCAGCAGCTTCCCACAGGGGTCTTATGAAAAACTGTTTTTT. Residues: CASSFPQGSYEKLFF.

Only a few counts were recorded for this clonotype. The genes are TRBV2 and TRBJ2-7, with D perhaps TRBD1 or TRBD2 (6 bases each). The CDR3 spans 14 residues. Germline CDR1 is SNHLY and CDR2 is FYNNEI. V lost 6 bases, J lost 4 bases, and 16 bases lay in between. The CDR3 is CASRNSGGGYEQYF. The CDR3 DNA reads TGTGCCAGCAGAAATAGCGGAGGGGGTTACGAGCAGTACTTC. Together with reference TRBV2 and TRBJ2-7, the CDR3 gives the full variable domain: EPEVTQTPSHQVTQMGQEVILRCVPISNHLYFYWYRQILGQKVEFLVSFYNNEISEKSEIFDDQFSVERPDGSNFTLKIRSTKLEDSAMYFCASRNSGGGYEQYFGPGTRLTVT.

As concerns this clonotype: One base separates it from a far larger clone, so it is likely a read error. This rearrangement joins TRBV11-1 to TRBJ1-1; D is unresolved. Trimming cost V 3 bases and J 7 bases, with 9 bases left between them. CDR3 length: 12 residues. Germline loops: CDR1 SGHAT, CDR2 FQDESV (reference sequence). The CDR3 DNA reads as TGTGCCAGCAGCTTGTACGTCAGTGAAGCTTTCTTT. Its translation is CASSLYVSEAFF.

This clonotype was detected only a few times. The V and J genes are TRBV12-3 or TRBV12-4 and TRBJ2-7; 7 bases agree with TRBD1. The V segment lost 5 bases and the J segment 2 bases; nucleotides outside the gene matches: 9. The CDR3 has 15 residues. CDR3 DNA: TGTGCCAGCAGTATCACCCACAGGGGCCCCTACGAGCAGTACTTC. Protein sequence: CASSITHRGPYEQYF.

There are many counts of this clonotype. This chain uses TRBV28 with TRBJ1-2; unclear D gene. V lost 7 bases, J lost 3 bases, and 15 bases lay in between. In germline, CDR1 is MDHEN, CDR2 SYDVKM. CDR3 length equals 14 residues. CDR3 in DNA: TGTGCCAGCACTCCTCGACCGGGAGACTATGGCTACACCTTC. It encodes CASTPRPGDYGYTF.

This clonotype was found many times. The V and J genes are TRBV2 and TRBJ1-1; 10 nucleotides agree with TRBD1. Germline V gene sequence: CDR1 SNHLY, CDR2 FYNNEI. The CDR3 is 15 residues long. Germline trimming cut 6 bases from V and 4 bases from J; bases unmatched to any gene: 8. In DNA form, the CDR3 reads TGTGCCAGCAGAAGGGACAGGGGTGGTCGCACTGAAGCTTTCTTT. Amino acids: CASRRDRGGRTEAFF.

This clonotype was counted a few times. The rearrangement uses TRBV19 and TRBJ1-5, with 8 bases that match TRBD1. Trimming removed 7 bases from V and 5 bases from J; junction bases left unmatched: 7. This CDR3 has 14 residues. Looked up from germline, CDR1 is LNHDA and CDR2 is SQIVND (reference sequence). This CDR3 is CASTRDRSHQPQHF. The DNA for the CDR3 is TGTGCCAGTACCCGGGACAGGAGTCATCAGCCCCAGCATTTT.

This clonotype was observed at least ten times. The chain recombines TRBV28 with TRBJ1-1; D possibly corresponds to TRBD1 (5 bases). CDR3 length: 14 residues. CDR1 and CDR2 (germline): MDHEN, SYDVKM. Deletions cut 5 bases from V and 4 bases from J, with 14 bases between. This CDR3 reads CASSKRRDGTEAFF. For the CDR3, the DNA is TGTGCCAGCAGTAAACGCCGGGACGGCACTGAAGCTTTCTTT. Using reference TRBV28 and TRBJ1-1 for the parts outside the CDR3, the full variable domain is DVKVTQSSRYLVKRTGEKVFLECVQDMDHENMFWYRQDPGLGLRLIYFSYDVKMKEKGDIPEGYSVSREKKERFSLILESASTNQTSMYLCASSKRRDGTEAFFGQGTRLTVV.

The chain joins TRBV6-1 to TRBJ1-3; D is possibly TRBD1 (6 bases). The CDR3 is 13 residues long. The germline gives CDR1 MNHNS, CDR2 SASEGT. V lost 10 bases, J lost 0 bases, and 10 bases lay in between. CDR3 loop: CATEGGSGNTIYF. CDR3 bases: TGTGCCACCGAGGGGGGCTCTGGAAACACCATATATTTT.

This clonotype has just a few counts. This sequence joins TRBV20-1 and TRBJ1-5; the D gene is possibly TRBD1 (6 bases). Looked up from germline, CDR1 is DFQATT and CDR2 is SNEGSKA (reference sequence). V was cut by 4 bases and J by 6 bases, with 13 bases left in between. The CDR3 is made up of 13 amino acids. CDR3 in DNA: TGCAGTGCTACGAGAGGGGGGATTCAGCCCCAGCATTTT. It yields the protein CSATRGGIQPQHF.

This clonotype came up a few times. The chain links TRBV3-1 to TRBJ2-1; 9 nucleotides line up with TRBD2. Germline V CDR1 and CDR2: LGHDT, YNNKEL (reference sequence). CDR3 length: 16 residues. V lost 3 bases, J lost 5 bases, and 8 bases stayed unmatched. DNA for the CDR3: TGTGCCAGCAGCCATGGTAGCGGGAGAGGGGACAATGAGCAGTTCTTC. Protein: CASSHGSGRGDNEQFF.

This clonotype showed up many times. CDR3 nucleotides: TGTGCCAGCAGTTCCGGACAGGGTGGTTATGGCTACACCTTC. Translation gives CASSSGQGGYGYTF. V is TRBV28 and J is TRBJ1-2; TRBD1 matches 8 bases. Trimming took 4 bases from V and 5 from J; bases not matched to a gene: 6. Germline V CDR1 and CDR2: MDHEN, SYDVKM. This CDR3 contains 14 residues.

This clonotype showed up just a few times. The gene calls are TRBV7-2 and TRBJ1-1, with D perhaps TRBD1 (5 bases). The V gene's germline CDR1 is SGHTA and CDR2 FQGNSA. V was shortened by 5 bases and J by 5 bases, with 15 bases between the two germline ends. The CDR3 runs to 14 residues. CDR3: CASSRRGGETEAFF. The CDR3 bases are TGTGCCAGCAGCCGCCGTGGGGGTGAAACTGAAGCTTTCTTT.